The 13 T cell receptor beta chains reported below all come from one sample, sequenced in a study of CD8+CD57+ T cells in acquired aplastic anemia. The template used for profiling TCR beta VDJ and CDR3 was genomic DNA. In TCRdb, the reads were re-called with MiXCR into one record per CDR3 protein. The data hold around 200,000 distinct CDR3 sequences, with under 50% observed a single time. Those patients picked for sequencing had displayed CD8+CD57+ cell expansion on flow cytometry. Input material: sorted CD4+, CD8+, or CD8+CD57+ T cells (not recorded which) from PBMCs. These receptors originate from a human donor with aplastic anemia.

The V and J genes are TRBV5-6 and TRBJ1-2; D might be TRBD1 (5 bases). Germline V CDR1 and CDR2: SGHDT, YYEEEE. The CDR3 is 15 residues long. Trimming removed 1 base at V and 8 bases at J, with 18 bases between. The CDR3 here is CASSLWTSGDRGYTF. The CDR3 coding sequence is TGTGCCAGCAGCTTGTGGACCTCGGGGGATCGGGGCTACACCTTC. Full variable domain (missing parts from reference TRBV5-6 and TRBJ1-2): DAGVTQSPTHLIKTRGQQVTLRCSPKSGHDTVSWYQQALGQGPQFIFQYYEEEERQRGNFPDRFSGHQFPNYSSELNVNALLLGDSALYLCASSLWTSGDRGYTFGSGTRLTVV.

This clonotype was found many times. The CDR3 loop reads CASSSGQGIGELFF. In DNA, the CDR3 is TGCGCCAGCAGCTCGGGACAGGGCATCGGGGAGCTGTTTTTT. The rearrangement joins TRBV5-1 to TRBJ2-2; TRBD1 aligns across 9 bases. Trimming removed 3 bases from V and 7 bases from J; junction bases left unmatched: 4. The CDR3 covers 14 residues. Germline assignment: CDR1 SGHRS and CDR2 YFSETQ.

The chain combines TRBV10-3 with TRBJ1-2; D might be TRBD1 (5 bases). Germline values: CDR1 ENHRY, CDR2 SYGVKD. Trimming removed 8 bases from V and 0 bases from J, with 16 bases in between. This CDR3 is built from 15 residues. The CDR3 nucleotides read TGTGCCATCGAGGCAGGAGGGGCAGCTAACTATGGCTACACCTTC. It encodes CAIEAGGAANYGYTF.

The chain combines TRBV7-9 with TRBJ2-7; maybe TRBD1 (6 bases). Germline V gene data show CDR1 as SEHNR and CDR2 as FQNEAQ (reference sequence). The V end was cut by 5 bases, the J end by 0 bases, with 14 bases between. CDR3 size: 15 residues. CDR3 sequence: CASSRNTGISYEQYF. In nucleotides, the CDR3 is TGTGCCAGCAGCCGGAACACAGGGATCTCCTACGAGCAGTACTTC. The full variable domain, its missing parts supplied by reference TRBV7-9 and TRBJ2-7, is DTGVSQNPRHKITKRGQNVTFRCDPISEHNRLYWYRQTLGQGPEFLTYFQNEAQLEKSRLLSDRFSAERPKGSFSTLEIQRTEQGDSAMYLCASSRNTGISYEQYFGPGTRLTVT.

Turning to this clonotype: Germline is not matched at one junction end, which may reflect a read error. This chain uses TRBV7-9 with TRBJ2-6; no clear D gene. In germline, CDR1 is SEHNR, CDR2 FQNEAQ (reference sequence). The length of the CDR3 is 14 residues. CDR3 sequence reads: CASSLVQSATVLTF. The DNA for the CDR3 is TGTGCCAGCAGCTTAGTACAGAGTGCCACCGTCCTGACTTTC.

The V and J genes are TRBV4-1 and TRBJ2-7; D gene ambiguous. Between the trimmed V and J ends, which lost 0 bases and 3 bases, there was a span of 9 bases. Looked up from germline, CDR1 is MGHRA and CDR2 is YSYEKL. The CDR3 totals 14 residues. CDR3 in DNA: TGCGCCAGCAGCCAAGATCCGGCAGACTACGAGCAGTACTTC. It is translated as CASSQDPADYEQYF.

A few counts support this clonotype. In DNA, the CDR3 is TGTGCCACCAGTGACCCGGGACAGAGTTTGGGAGAGACCCAGTACTTC. It yields the protein CATSDPGQSLGETQYF. The V gene is TRBV24-1, the J gene TRBJ2-5; the match to TRBD1 covers 7 bases. Germline CDR1 KGHDR, CDR2 SFDVKD. There are 16 residues in the CDR3. The trim removed 4 bases at V and 4 bases at J, leaving 11 bases unmatched.

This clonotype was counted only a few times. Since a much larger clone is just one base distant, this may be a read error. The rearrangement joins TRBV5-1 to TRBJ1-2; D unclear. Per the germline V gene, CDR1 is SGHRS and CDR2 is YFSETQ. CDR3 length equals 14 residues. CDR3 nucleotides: TGCGCCAGCAGCTTGGTGGCAGTCAACTATGGCTGCACCTTC. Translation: CASSLVAVNYGCTF.

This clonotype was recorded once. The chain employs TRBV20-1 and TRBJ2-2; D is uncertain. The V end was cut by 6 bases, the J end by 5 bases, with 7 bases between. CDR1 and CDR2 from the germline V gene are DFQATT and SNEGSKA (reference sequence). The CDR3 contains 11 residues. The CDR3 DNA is TGCAGTGCCCAGAGAACCGGGGAGCTGTTTTTT. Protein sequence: CSAQRTGELFF.

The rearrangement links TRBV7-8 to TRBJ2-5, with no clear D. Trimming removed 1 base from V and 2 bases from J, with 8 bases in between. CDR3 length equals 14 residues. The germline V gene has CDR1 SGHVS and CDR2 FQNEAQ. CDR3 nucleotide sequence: TGTGCCAGCAGCTTAGTGGCAGCACAAGAGACCCAGTACTTC. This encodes CASSLVAAQETQYF.

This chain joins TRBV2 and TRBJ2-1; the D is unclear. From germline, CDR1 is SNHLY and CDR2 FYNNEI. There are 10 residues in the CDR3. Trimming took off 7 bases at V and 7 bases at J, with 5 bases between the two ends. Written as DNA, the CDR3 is TGTGCCAGCAAGGGAAATGAGCAGTTCTTC. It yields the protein CASKGNEQFF.

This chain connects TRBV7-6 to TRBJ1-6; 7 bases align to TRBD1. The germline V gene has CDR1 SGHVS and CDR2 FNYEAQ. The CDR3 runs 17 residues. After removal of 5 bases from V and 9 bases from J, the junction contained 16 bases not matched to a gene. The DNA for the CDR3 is TGTGCCAGCAGCCGCCTTTCAACAGGGGATCTAGGTTCACCCCTCCACTTT. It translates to CASSRLSTGDLGSPLHF.

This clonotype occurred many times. Here the CDR3 reads CASSPRLAESETQYF. For the CDR3, the DNA is TGTGCCAGCAGCCCACGACTAGCGGAGTCAGAGACCCAGTACTTC. The chain employs TRBV9 and TRBJ2-5; 9 bases are shared with TRBD2. The junction had 8 bases not matched to a gene; V was cut back by 4 bases and J by 4 bases. Germline CDR1 SGDLS, CDR2 YYNGEE. The CDR3 runs 15 residues. Using reference TRBV9 and TRBJ2-5 for the parts outside the CDR3, the full variable domain is DSGVTQTPKHLITATGQRVTLRCSPRSGDLSVYWYQQSLDQGLQFLIQYYNGEERAKGNILERFSAQQFPDLHSELNLSSLELGDSALYFCASSPRLAESETQYFGPGTRLLVL.